The 29 T cell receptor beta chains presented below share a single source sample, sequenced in a study of long-term antiretroviral therapy in people with HIV. Researchers ran immunoSEQ v3.0 at survey level. Method: immunoSEQ multiplex PCR; TCRdb's copy keeps in-frame clones and lacks some. The sample includes tens of thousands of clones, 85% of them seen just once. The sequencing used unsorted PBMCs, collected 2.3 years after starting antiretroviral therapy. These receptors all come from a man aged 40-49 years with HIV.

The chain uses TRBV19 and TRBJ2-7, with 7 positions matching TRBD2. Germline values: CDR1 LNHDA, CDR2 SQIVND (reference sequence). Germline trimming cut 0 bases from V and 6 bases from J; bases unmatched to any gene: 8. The CDR3 contains 15 residues. CDR3 amino acids: CASSIDGAGRAEQYF. In DNA, the CDR3 is TGTGCCAGTAGTATAGATGGCGCAGGGAGGGCCGAGCAGTACTTC.

DNA for the CDR3: TGTGCCAGCAGCTTAGGTGGGGGAAGCCCAGAGACCCAGTACTTC. Its translation: CASSLGGGSPETQYF. The J gene is TRBJ2-5, the V gene TRBV13; D tentatively fits TRBD1 or TRBD2 (5 bases each). The CDR3 extends over 15 amino acids. V gave up 0 bases and J gave up 4 bases, with 12 bases separating them. The germline gives CDR1 PRHDT, CDR2 FYEKMQ (reference sequence).

The chain is built from TRBV7-2 and TRBJ1-2; D unresolved. V dropped 7 bases and J dropped 2 bases, with 11 bases sitting between them. There are 13 residues in the CDR3. CDR1 and CDR2 (germline): SGHTA, FQGNSA. The DNA for the CDR3 is TGTGCCAGCACCCCAGTGGGGAACTATGGCTACACCTTC. Amino acids: CASTPVGNYGYTF.

J is TRBJ1-2 and V is TRBV18; D possibly corresponds to TRBD1 (5 bases). The CDR3 spans 13 residues. The germline V gene encodes CDR1 KGHSH and CDR2 LQKENI. Trimming stripped 2 bases from V and 2 bases from J, with 6 bases between. The CDR3 spells CASSPDRNYGYTF. Written as DNA, the CDR3 is TGTGCCAGCTCACCAGACAGAAACTATGGCTACACCTTC.

This chain links TRBV5-1 with TRBJ2-6, with TRBD1 as a possible D gene (6 bases). Germline V gives CDR1 SGHRS, CDR2 YFSETQ. The ends were cut back, 7 bases at V and 0 bases at J, with 11 bases in the middle. The CDR3 runs 15 residues. Here the CDR3 reads CASRQDLSGANVLTF. CDR3 bases: TGCGCCAGCCGACAGGACCTCTCTGGGGCCAACGTCCTGACTTTC. Full variable domain (missing parts from reference TRBV5-1 and TRBJ2-6): KAGVTQTPRYLIKTRGQQVTLSCSPISGHRSVSWYQQTPGQGLQFLFEYFSETQRNKGNFPGRFSGRQFSNSRSEMNVSTLELGDSALYLCASRQDLSGANVLTFGAGSRLTVL.

This chain joins TRBV4-1 and TRBJ1-4; the D gene is possibly TRBD1 (5 bases). Germline-derived CDR1 and CDR2 are MGHRA and YSYEKL. Trimming cost V 4 bases and J 8 bases, with 20 bases left between them. The CDR3 sequence is 16 residues long. The CDR3 bases are TGCGCCAGCAGCCCGGGCTTCGGGGGGTTAGAGGAAAAACTGTTTTTT. It yields the protein CASSPGFGGLEEKLFF.

This chain uses TRBV19 with TRBJ1-1; the D gene is possibly TRBD1 (5 bases). Germline CDR1 is LNHDA and CDR2 is SQIVND (reference sequence). This CDR3 contains 15 residues. Trimming took 3 bases from V and 2 from J, leaving 13 bases between them. CDR3 nucleotide sequence: TGTGCCAGTAGTATGAAGGCAGGGCCAAACACTGAAGCTTTCTTT. It translates to CASSMKAGPNTEAFF.

This clone was seen a single time. The J gene is TRBJ2-3, the V gene TRBV7-2; D not certain. Trimming shortened V by 3 bases and J by 2 bases, and 9 bases separated the two germline ends. The CDR3 runs 14 residues. CDR1 is SGHTA and CDR2 is FQGNSA in the germline V gene. The CDR3 sequence is CASSFDSNTDTQYF. CDR3 nucleotide sequence: TGTGCCAGCAGCTTTGATTCCAACACAGATACGCAGTATTTT.

The chain combines TRBV11-2 with TRBJ1-2; weak D call: TRBD1 (6 bases). The CDR3 length is 15 residues. Germline CDR1 is SGHAT and CDR2 is FQNNGV. V dropped 0 bases and J dropped 4 bases, with 12 bases sitting between them. CDR3 in amino acids: CASSLERTEFYGYTF. The CDR3 DNA follows: TGTGCCAGCAGCTTAGAGAGGACAGAATTCTATGGCTACACCTTC.

The genes are TRBV5-5 and TRBJ2-1; weak D call: TRBD2 (5 bases). Germline CDR1 and CDR2: SGHKS and YYEKEE (reference sequence). The CDR3 is 15 residues long. The V gene lost 4 bases and the J gene lost 0 bases, with 11 bases spanning the gap. The CDR3 DNA sequence: TGTGCCAGCAGCCTACCCCGGGGCTCCTACAATGAGCAGTTCTTC. Translating gives CASSLPRGSYNEQFF.

The rearrangement joins TRBV5-5 to TRBJ1-1; the match to TRBD1 covers 9 bases. V dropped 3 bases and J dropped 8; count of bases not matched to a gene: 2. Germline CDR1 is SGHKS and CDR2 is YYEKEE (reference sequence). There are 12 residues in the CDR3. In nucleotides, the CDR3 is TGTGCCAGCAGCTGGACAGGGGAAGAAGCTTTCTTT. It encodes CASSWTGEEAFF.

This chain connects TRBV18 to TRBJ1-1; no clear D gene. Germline lookup yields CDR1 KGHSH and CDR2 LQKENI. V gave up 5 bases and J gave up 6 bases, with 13 bases separating them. CDR3 length: 13 amino acids. The CDR3 protein is CASSRTGISEAFF. Here the CDR3 DNA reads TGTGCCAGCTCAAGGACGGGCATATCTGAAGCTTTCTTT.

This chain links TRBV27 with TRBJ1-5; no firm D call. Germline V CDR1 and CDR2: MNHEY, SMNVEV (reference sequence). Trimming removed 2 bases at V and 2 bases at J, with 10 bases between. The CDR3 is 15 residues long. CDR3 sequence reads: CASSLMGRGNQPQHF. CDR3 DNA: TGTGCCAGCAGTTTAATGGGAAGAGGCAATCAGCCCCAGCATTTT.

This chain joins TRBV4-1 and TRBJ1-1; no firm D call. The CDR3 sequence is 11 residues long. Germline lookup yields CDR1 MGHRA and CDR2 YSYEKL. Trimming stripped 9 bases from V and 1 base from J, with 6 bases between. CDR3 residues: CASRQNTEAFF. The DNA for the CDR3 is TGCGCCAGTCGACAGAACACTGAAGCTTTCTTT.

The chain has TRBV19 and TRBJ2-6; D gene ambiguous. This CDR3 spans 14 amino acids. Germline V gene sequence: CDR1 LNHDA, CDR2 SQIVND (reference sequence). V was pared by 3 bases and J by 2 bases, with 5 bases between. The CDR3 nucleotides read TGTGCCAGTAGTATGGTGGCTGGGGCCAACGTCCTGACTTTC. Translating gives CASSMVAGANVLTF.

To note about this clone: The identical CDR3 is also encoded by other nucleotide sequences in the sample. The chain links TRBV5-1 to TRBJ2-7, with 10 bases lining up with TRBD2. Germline CDR1 and CDR2: SGHRS and YFSETQ. The V and J ends lost 1 base and 3 bases, in that order; junction bases with no gene match: 4. The CDR3 totals 15 residues. CDR3 coding DNA: TGCGCCAGCAGCTTGACAGCGGGGGGGGGCTACGAGCAGTACTTC. Amino acids: CASSLTAGGGYEQYF.

This clone was picked up one time. V usage is TRBV5-8 and J usage is TRBJ1-5, with D maybe TRBD1 (5 bases). Germline CDR1 reads SGHTS; CDR2 reads YDEGEE. The CDR3 sequence is 15 residues long. V was shortened by 0 bases and J by 7 bases, with 14 bases between the two germline ends. CDR3: CASSLDRNNSQPQHF. The CDR3 coding sequence is TGTGCCAGCAGCTTGGACAGGAATAACAGCCAGCCCCAGCATTTT.

This clone was observed a few times. The chain combines TRBV5-1 with TRBJ1-6, with 9 bases identical to TRBD1. With 3 bases clipped from V and 0 bases from J, the junction kept 4 bases outside the gene matches. The CDR3 totals 17 residues. Germline CDR1 and CDR2: SGHRS and YFSETQ. The CDR3 DNA follows: TGCGCCAGCAGCTCAGGACAGGGGAGCTCCTATAATTCACCCCTCCACTTT. Translated: CASSSGQGSSYNSPLHF.

The sample holds a few counts of this clone. The chain links TRBV4-1 to TRBJ1-2; possibly TRBD1 for D (6 bases). The CDR3 spans 14 residues. Trimming pared 4 bases from V and 5 bases from J, leaving 14 bases between. CDR1 is MGHRA and CDR2 is YSYEKL in the germline V gene. CDR3 DNA sequence: TGCGCCAGCAGCCTTGAGGGGGGGAGGTATGGCTACACCTTC. Amino acids: CASSLEGGRYGYTF.

V gene TRBV29-1 combines with J gene TRBJ1-1, with TRBD1 matching over 10 bases. The CDR3 has 12 residues. J lost 4 bases, V lost 7 bases, and 3 bases had no gene match. The germline V gene has CDR1 SQVTM and CDR2 ANQGSEA. The CDR3 spells CSARTGGTEAFF. CDR3 DNA: TGCAGCGCCCGGACAGGGGGCACTGAAGCTTTCTTT.

This clone has just a few counts. This sequence joins TRBV27 and TRBJ2-7; D assignment may be TRBD1 or TRBD2 (5 bases each). The CDR3 is made up of 14 amino acids. V lost 3 bases to trimming and J lost 3 bases, with 12 bases between them. Per germline, CDR1 MNHEY and CDR2 SMNVEV (reference sequence). The CDR3 nucleotides read TGTGCCAGCAGTTTGTCGGGACGCTTCTACGAGCAGTACTTC. Encoded protein: CASSLSGRFYEQYF.

The V and J genes are TRBV5-4 and TRBJ2-3; possible D gene TRBD2, 6 bases. V dropped 1 base and J dropped 5 bases, with 11 bases sitting between them. Germline values: CDR1 SGHNT, CDR2 YYREEE (reference sequence). CDR3 length: 14 residues. The CDR3 bases are TGTGCCAGCAGCTTGCAGCGGGCAAGAGATACGCAGTATTTT. This encodes CASSLQRARDTQYF.

The genes are TRBV4-1 and TRBJ2-2, with 8 bases that match TRBD1. Germline lookup yields CDR1 MGHRA and CDR2 YSYEKL. CDR3 length: 18 amino acids. The V and J ends lost 0 bases and 6 bases, in that order; junction bases with no gene match: 12. The CDR3 here is CASSQEAGGFSVPGELFF. In DNA form, the CDR3 reads TGCGCCAGCAGCCAAGAGGCAGGGGGCTTTTCTGTCCCCGGGGAGCTGTTTTTT.

This chain links TRBV5-6 with TRBJ1-1; unclear D gene. V lost 4 bases and J 4 bases, leaving 8 bases between the germline ends. This CDR3 is built from 12 residues. Germline assignment: CDR1 SGHDT and CDR2 YYEEEE. In nucleotides, the CDR3 is TGTGCCAGCAGCCTTCGTACCACTGAAGCTTTCTTT. Encoded protein: CASSLRTTEAFF.

This clone was seen a single time. The chain links TRBV6-6 to TRBJ1-1; D gene unclear. Trimming shortened V by 2 bases and J by 5 bases, and 9 bases separated the two germline ends. The CDR3 consists of 13 residues. CDR1 and CDR2 from the germline V gene are MNHNY and SVGAGI (reference sequence). Here the CDR3 reads CASSYRLGTEAFF. In nucleotides, the CDR3 is TGTGCCAGCAGTTACCGTCTTGGGACTGAAGCTTTCTTT.

In DNA, the CDR3 is TGTGCCAGCAGCGTGAGCGGGAGGGCCCTCGACAATGAGCAGTTCTTC. Its protein is CASSVSGRALDNEQFF. V and J are TRBV9 and TRBJ2-1, with 10 bases lining up with TRBD2. Trimming cost V 2 bases and J 5 bases; bases outside gene matches: 7. The CDR3 loop spans 16 amino acids. Germline V CDR1 and CDR2: SGDLS, YYNGEE.

V and J are TRBV27 and TRBJ1-1, with D possibly matching TRBD1 (6 bases). V dropped 4 bases and J dropped 6 bases, with 12 bases sitting between them. This CDR3 region has 13 residues. Germline CDR1 MNHEY, CDR2 SMNVEV (reference sequence). The CDR3 nucleotides read TGTGCCAGCAGTTCTCCTGGACAGTCTGAAGCTTTCTTT. Its protein product is CASSSPGQSEAFF.

The rearrangement uses TRBV5-4 and TRBJ1-4; tentative D call: TRBD1 (5 bases). The CDR3 has 14 residues. Germline V gene sequence: CDR1 SGHNT, CDR2 YYREEE (reference sequence). Trimming left V 2 bases short and J 7 bases short, with 12 bases between. CDR3 in amino acids: CASSFRVGIEKLFF. The CDR3 DNA reads TGTGCCAGCAGCTTCAGGGTAGGGATTGAAAAACTGTTTTTT.

The rearrangement uses TRBV4-1 and TRBJ1-1; 8 bases align to TRBD1. V was clipped by 2 bases and J by 5 bases; unmatched bases: 10. This CDR3 is 16 amino acids long. The germline CDR1 and CDR2 sequences are MGHRA and YSYEKL. In DNA, the CDR3 is TGCGCCAGCAGCCAATCGGGGCAGGGGGCGAGGACTGAAGCTTTCTTT. This translates into CASSQSGQGARTEAFF.